A selection of T cell receptor beta chains follows, all from one sample in a study of CD8+CD57+ T cells in acquired aplastic anemia. Using its own MiXCR run on the reads, TCRdb lists one record per CDR3 protein. This table holds just over 450,000 distinct CDR3 sequences, around 30% found once. Sequenced sample: sorted CD4+, CD8+, or CD8+CD57+ T cells (not recorded which) from PBMCs. Source of these receptors: a human donor with aplastic anemia. Each CDR3 is given with its conserved first and last residue. The D gene is left open where the match is weak. Clone size is stated in some rows and not others, as once, few, many or a class when expanded.

j_gene: TRBJ1-1
d_gene: TRBD1
v_gene: TRBV5-1
abundance: few
CDR3nt: TGCGCCAGCAGCGGGCGGACAGGGGTAGACACTGAAGCTTTCTTT
CDR3aa: CASSGRTGVDTEAFF

j_gene: TRBJ2-7
d_gene: -
v_gene: TRBV19
abundance: -
CDR3nt: TGTGCCAGTAGTATAGGGCAGGGGGGGTACGAGCAGTACTTC
CDR3aa: CASSIGQGGYEQYF

j_gene: TRBJ1-5
d_gene: -
v_gene: TRBV20-1
abundance: many
CDR3nt: TGCAGTGCTAGAGAGGCAGGGCTGGCAAATCAGCCCCAGCATTTT
CDR3aa: CSAREAGLANQPQHF

j_gene: TRBJ1-6
d_gene: -
v_gene: TRBV7-8
abundance: -
CDR3nt: TGTGCCAGCAGCTTTTACCTCCAGTATAATTCACCCCTCCACTTT
CDR3aa: CASSFYLQYNSPLHF

j_gene: TRBJ2-7
d_gene: TRBD2
v_gene: TRBV11-1
abundance: many
CDR3nt: TGTGCCAGCAGCTCAATAGCGGGACAAGACTTCTACGAGCAGTACTTC
CDR3aa: CASSSIAGQDFYEQYF

j_gene: TRBJ1-3
d_gene: -
v_gene: TRBV4-3
abundance: -
CDR3nt: TGCGCCAGCAGCCAAGGGCCGGGGGCTGGAAACACCATATATTTT
CDR3aa: CASSQGPGAGNTIYF

j_gene: TRBJ2-7
d_gene: -
v_gene: TRBV7-2
abundance: few
CDR3nt: TGTGCCAGCAGCTTTTGGGGACCTACCTACGAGCAGTACTTC
CDR3aa: CASSFWGPTYEQYF

j_gene: TRBJ1-1
d_gene: TRBD1
v_gene: TRBV28
abundance: -
CDR3nt: TGTGCCAGCAGTTTCGGACAGGGGGCGACTTTGAACACTGAAGCTTTCTTT
CDR3aa: CASSFGQGATLNTEAFF

j_gene: TRBJ2-7
d_gene: TRBD2
v_gene: TRBV10-3
abundance: few
CDR3nt: TGTGCCAGCAGTGCCCCCAGCGGGGGAACCTACGAGCAGTACTTC
CDR3aa: CASSAPSGGTYEQYF

j_gene: TRBJ1-1
d_gene: -
v_gene: TRBV30
abundance: -
CDR3nt: TGTGCCTGGACGACGAACACTGAAGCTTTCTTT
CDR3aa: CAWTTNTEAFF

j_gene: TRBJ1-2
d_gene: -
v_gene: TRBV6-4
abundance: many
CDR3nt: TGTGCCAGCAGTGACTCGGGACTTGGCTACACCTTC
CDR3aa: CASSDSGLGYTF

j_gene: TRBJ1-1
d_gene: -
v_gene: TRBV12-3/TRBV12-4
abundance: -
CDR3nt: TGTGCCAGCAGTTTACAGGCGGCGGCTGAAGCTTTCTTT
CDR3aa: CASSLQAAAEAFF

j_gene: TRBJ2-1
d_gene: -
v_gene: TRBV19
abundance: few
CDR3nt: TGTGCCAGTAGTCCCCGTAGAGGAGTCGGCAATGAGCAGTTCTTC
CDR3aa: CASSPRRGVGNEQFF

j_gene: TRBJ2-5
d_gene: -
v_gene: TRBV7-9
abundance: -
CDR3nt: TGTGCCAGCAGCCACCCAGGGTCCTTCCAAGAGACCCAGTACTTC
CDR3aa: CASSHPGSFQETQYF

j_gene: TRBJ2-1
d_gene: -
v_gene: TRBV20-1
abundance: -
CDR3nt: TGCAGTGCTAGAGGGACCGGACAAAGTGAGCAGTTCTTC
CDR3aa: CSARGTGQSEQFF

j_gene: TRBJ2-1
d_gene: -
v_gene: TRBV7-2
abundance: few
CDR3nt: TGTGCCAGCAGCCCCCAAGTGAGATACAATGAGCAGTTCTTC
CDR3aa: CASSPQVRYNEQFF

j_gene: TRBJ1-3
d_gene: -
v_gene: TRBV25-1
abundance: -
CDR3nt: TGTGCCAGCTCACCCAGGGATTCAGGAAACACCATATATTTT
CDR3aa: CASSPRDSGNTIYF

j_gene: TRBJ2-2
d_gene: TRBD1
v_gene: TRBV4-1
abundance: -
CDR3nt: TGCGCCAGCAGCCGAAAAGAGTCCAGAGGACAGGCCTACACCGGGGAGCTGTTTTTT
CDR3aa: CASSRKESRGQAYTGELFF

j_gene: TRBJ1-2
d_gene: -
v_gene: TRBV7-8
abundance: -
CDR3nt: TGTGCCAGCAGCTTAGACCCACGGCCTTATGGCTACACCTTC
CDR3aa: CASSLDPRPYGYTF

j_gene: TRBJ1-1
d_gene: -
v_gene: TRBV20-1
abundance: -
CDR3nt: TGCAGTGCTAGAGCTGACAGTCAGAACACTGAAGCTTTCTTT
CDR3aa: CSARADSQNTEAFF

j_gene: TRBJ2-7
d_gene: -
v_gene: TRBV10-3
abundance: -
CDR3nt: TGTGCCATCAGCTCCGGGCCAACCTTCGCGGCCTACGAGCAGTACTTC
CDR3aa: CAISSGPTFAAYEQYF

j_gene: TRBJ1-5
d_gene: TRBD1
v_gene: TRBV9
abundance: many
CDR3nt: TGTGCCAGCACGGGGACAGCAAACTATCAGCCCCAGCATTTT
CDR3aa: CASTGTANYQPQHF

j_gene: TRBJ1-2
d_gene: -
v_gene: TRBV29-1
abundance: many
CDR3nt: TGCAGCGTTAGCAGGGTAAACTATGGCTACACCTTC
CDR3aa: CSVSRVNYGYTF

j_gene: TRBJ2-7
d_gene: TRBD2
v_gene: TRBV7-9
abundance: many
CDR3nt: TGTGCCAGCAGCCTACTAGCGGGTCCGTACGAGCAGTACTTC
CDR3aa: CASSLLAGPYEQYF

j_gene: TRBJ2-5
d_gene: TRBD2
v_gene: TRBV2
abundance: few
CDR3nt: TGTGCCAGCAGTGAACTACGGGGGGGCCAGGAGACCCAGTACTTC
CDR3aa: CASSELRGGQETQYF

j_gene: TRBJ1-1
d_gene: -
v_gene: TRBV7-2
abundance: -
CDR3nt: TGTGCCAGCAACACACGGGCATTCACTGAAGCTTTCTTT
CDR3aa: CASNTRAFTEAFF

j_gene: TRBJ1-5
d_gene: -
v_gene: TRBV12-3/TRBV12-4
abundance: many
CDR3nt: TGTGCCAGCAGTCCACTTCAGGGAGGTGGCAATCAGCCCCAGCATTTT
CDR3aa: CASSPLQGGGNQPQHF

j_gene: TRBJ2-1
d_gene: -
v_gene: TRBV14
abundance: -
CDR3nt: TGTGCCAGCAGCCAAGTCGGGAGATGGGGCAATGAGCAGTTCTTC
CDR3aa: CASSQVGRWGNEQFF

j_gene: TRBJ2-7
d_gene: -
v_gene: TRBV6-1
abundance: few
CDR3nt: TGTGCCAGTCACAGATTCTCCCCCTACGAGCAGTACTTC
CDR3aa: CASHRFSPYEQYF

j_gene: TRBJ1-4
d_gene: -
v_gene: TRBV25-1
abundance: once
CDR3nt: TGTGCCAGCAGTTGGTCCGTTAATGAAAAACTGTTTTTT
CDR3aa: CASSWSVNEKLFF

j_gene: TRBJ2-3
d_gene: -
v_gene: TRBV24-1
abundance: -
CDR3nt: TGTGCCACCAGTGATCGAGACCTTACCAAGTATTTT
CDR3aa: CATSDRDLTKYF

j_gene: TRBJ1-1
d_gene: -
v_gene: TRBV19
abundance: -
CDR3nt: TGTGCCACCGGGGGGGGGTCGACTGAAGCTTTCTTT
CDR3aa: CATGGGSTEAFF

j_gene: TRBJ2-3
d_gene: -
v_gene: TRBV9
abundance: -
CDR3nt: TGTGCCAGCAGCCTAAATGCCGGGGATACGCAGTATTTT
CDR3aa: CASSLNAGDTQYF

j_gene: TRBJ2-5
d_gene: -
v_gene: TRBV19
abundance: many
CDR3nt: TGTGCCAGTAGTAGCTACGGGACGTTACAAGAGACCCAGTACTTC
CDR3aa: CASSSYGTLQETQYF

j_gene: TRBJ2-3
d_gene: TRBD2
v_gene: TRBV2
abundance: -
CDR3nt: TGTGCCAGCAGTGTTTTAGCGGGTGGGGATAATTTT
CDR3aa: CASSVLAGGDNF

j_gene: TRBJ2-4
d_gene: -
v_gene: TRBV9
abundance: -
CDR3nt: TGTGCCAGCAGACTTAGACCCTCTCTGGACATTCAGTACTTC
CDR3aa: CASRLRPSLDIQYF

j_gene: TRBJ1-1
d_gene: -
v_gene: TRBV14
abundance: -
CDR3nt: TGTGCCGGCAGCCAAGATAAGGGAGTGAACACTGAAGCTTTCTTT
CDR3aa: CAGSQDKGVNTEAFF

j_gene: TRBJ1-2
d_gene: -
v_gene: TRBV4-2
abundance: few
CDR3nt: TGTGCCAGCAGCCAACTAAAGGGGGGGTCGGGACCGATGAACTATGGCTACACCTTC
CDR3aa: CASSQLKGGSGPMNYGYTF

j_gene: TRBJ1-5
d_gene: -
v_gene: TRBV11-2
abundance: -
CDR3nt: TGTGCCAGCAGCCTTCTGGGGGGGGGTGGCAATCAGCCCCAGCATTTT
CDR3aa: CASSLLGGGGNQPQHF

j_gene: TRBJ1-6
d_gene: -
v_gene: TRBV7-9
abundance: -
CDR3nt: TGTGCCAGCAGCTTAGTAAGCCCTTACTATAATTCACCCCTCCACTTT
CDR3aa: CASSLVSPYYNSPLHF

j_gene: TRBJ2-5
d_gene: TRBD2
v_gene: TRBV5-1
abundance: -
CDR3nt: TGCGCCAGCAGCTTGGCCGATGGCGGGAGTAAGACCCAGTACTTC
CDR3aa: CASSLADGGSKTQYF

j_gene: TRBJ1-4
d_gene: -
v_gene: TRBV4-1
abundance: -
CDR3nt: TGCGCCAGCAGCCCGCGGGGGGGGGATGAAAAACTGTTTTTT
CDR3aa: CASSPRGGDEKLFF